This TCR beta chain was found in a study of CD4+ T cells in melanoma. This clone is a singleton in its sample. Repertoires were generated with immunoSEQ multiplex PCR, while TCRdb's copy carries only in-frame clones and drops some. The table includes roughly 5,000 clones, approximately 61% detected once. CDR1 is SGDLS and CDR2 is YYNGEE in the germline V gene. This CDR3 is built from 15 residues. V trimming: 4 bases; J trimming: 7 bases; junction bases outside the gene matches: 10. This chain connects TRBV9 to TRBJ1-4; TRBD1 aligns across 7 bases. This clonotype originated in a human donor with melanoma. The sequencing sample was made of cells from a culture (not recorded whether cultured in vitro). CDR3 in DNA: TGTGCCAGCAGCAATACAGGGGCGCCGGGTGAAAAACTGTTTTTT. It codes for CASSNTGAPGEKLFF.